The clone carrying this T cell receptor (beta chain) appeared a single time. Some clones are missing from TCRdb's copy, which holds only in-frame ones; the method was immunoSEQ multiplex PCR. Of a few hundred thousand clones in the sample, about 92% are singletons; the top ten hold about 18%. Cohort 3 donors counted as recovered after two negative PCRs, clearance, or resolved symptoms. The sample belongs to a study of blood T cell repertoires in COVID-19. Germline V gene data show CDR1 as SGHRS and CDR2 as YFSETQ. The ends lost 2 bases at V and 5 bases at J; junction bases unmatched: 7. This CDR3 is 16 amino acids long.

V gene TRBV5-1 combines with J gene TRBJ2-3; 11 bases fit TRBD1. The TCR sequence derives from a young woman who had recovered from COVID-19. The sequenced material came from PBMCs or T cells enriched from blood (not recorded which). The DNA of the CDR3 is TGCGCCAGCAGCTTAGCCGGGACAGGGGGTGTAGATACGCAGTATTTT. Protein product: CASSLAGTGGVDTQYF.